The entry below describes one T cell receptor beta chain. Its antigen is currently unknown. This record comes from a study of T cell responses to AZD1222 COVID-19 vaccine. Study findings and constraints: Clonal diversity may have been underestimated, and the donors were mostly white British, with more females than males.

Generated by immunoSEQ multiplex PCR, the TCRdb table keeps only in-frame clones and is missing some. The sample lists roughly 130,000 clones, more than 85% occurring once. The V gene lost 5 bases and the J gene lost 3 bases, with 14 bases spanning the gap. The CDR3 sequence is 15 residues long. The germline CDR1 and CDR2 sequences are SGHVS and FQNEAQ. The source was peripheral blood, collected on day 0 of AZD1222 vaccination. V gene TRBV7-8 combines with J gene TRBJ1-5; D ambiguous. This TCR was sampled from an adult in good health. The CDR3 loop is CASSDQVTNNQPQHF. The CDR3 DNA reads as TGTGCCAGCAGCGATCAGGTGACGAACAATCAGCCCCAGCATTTT.